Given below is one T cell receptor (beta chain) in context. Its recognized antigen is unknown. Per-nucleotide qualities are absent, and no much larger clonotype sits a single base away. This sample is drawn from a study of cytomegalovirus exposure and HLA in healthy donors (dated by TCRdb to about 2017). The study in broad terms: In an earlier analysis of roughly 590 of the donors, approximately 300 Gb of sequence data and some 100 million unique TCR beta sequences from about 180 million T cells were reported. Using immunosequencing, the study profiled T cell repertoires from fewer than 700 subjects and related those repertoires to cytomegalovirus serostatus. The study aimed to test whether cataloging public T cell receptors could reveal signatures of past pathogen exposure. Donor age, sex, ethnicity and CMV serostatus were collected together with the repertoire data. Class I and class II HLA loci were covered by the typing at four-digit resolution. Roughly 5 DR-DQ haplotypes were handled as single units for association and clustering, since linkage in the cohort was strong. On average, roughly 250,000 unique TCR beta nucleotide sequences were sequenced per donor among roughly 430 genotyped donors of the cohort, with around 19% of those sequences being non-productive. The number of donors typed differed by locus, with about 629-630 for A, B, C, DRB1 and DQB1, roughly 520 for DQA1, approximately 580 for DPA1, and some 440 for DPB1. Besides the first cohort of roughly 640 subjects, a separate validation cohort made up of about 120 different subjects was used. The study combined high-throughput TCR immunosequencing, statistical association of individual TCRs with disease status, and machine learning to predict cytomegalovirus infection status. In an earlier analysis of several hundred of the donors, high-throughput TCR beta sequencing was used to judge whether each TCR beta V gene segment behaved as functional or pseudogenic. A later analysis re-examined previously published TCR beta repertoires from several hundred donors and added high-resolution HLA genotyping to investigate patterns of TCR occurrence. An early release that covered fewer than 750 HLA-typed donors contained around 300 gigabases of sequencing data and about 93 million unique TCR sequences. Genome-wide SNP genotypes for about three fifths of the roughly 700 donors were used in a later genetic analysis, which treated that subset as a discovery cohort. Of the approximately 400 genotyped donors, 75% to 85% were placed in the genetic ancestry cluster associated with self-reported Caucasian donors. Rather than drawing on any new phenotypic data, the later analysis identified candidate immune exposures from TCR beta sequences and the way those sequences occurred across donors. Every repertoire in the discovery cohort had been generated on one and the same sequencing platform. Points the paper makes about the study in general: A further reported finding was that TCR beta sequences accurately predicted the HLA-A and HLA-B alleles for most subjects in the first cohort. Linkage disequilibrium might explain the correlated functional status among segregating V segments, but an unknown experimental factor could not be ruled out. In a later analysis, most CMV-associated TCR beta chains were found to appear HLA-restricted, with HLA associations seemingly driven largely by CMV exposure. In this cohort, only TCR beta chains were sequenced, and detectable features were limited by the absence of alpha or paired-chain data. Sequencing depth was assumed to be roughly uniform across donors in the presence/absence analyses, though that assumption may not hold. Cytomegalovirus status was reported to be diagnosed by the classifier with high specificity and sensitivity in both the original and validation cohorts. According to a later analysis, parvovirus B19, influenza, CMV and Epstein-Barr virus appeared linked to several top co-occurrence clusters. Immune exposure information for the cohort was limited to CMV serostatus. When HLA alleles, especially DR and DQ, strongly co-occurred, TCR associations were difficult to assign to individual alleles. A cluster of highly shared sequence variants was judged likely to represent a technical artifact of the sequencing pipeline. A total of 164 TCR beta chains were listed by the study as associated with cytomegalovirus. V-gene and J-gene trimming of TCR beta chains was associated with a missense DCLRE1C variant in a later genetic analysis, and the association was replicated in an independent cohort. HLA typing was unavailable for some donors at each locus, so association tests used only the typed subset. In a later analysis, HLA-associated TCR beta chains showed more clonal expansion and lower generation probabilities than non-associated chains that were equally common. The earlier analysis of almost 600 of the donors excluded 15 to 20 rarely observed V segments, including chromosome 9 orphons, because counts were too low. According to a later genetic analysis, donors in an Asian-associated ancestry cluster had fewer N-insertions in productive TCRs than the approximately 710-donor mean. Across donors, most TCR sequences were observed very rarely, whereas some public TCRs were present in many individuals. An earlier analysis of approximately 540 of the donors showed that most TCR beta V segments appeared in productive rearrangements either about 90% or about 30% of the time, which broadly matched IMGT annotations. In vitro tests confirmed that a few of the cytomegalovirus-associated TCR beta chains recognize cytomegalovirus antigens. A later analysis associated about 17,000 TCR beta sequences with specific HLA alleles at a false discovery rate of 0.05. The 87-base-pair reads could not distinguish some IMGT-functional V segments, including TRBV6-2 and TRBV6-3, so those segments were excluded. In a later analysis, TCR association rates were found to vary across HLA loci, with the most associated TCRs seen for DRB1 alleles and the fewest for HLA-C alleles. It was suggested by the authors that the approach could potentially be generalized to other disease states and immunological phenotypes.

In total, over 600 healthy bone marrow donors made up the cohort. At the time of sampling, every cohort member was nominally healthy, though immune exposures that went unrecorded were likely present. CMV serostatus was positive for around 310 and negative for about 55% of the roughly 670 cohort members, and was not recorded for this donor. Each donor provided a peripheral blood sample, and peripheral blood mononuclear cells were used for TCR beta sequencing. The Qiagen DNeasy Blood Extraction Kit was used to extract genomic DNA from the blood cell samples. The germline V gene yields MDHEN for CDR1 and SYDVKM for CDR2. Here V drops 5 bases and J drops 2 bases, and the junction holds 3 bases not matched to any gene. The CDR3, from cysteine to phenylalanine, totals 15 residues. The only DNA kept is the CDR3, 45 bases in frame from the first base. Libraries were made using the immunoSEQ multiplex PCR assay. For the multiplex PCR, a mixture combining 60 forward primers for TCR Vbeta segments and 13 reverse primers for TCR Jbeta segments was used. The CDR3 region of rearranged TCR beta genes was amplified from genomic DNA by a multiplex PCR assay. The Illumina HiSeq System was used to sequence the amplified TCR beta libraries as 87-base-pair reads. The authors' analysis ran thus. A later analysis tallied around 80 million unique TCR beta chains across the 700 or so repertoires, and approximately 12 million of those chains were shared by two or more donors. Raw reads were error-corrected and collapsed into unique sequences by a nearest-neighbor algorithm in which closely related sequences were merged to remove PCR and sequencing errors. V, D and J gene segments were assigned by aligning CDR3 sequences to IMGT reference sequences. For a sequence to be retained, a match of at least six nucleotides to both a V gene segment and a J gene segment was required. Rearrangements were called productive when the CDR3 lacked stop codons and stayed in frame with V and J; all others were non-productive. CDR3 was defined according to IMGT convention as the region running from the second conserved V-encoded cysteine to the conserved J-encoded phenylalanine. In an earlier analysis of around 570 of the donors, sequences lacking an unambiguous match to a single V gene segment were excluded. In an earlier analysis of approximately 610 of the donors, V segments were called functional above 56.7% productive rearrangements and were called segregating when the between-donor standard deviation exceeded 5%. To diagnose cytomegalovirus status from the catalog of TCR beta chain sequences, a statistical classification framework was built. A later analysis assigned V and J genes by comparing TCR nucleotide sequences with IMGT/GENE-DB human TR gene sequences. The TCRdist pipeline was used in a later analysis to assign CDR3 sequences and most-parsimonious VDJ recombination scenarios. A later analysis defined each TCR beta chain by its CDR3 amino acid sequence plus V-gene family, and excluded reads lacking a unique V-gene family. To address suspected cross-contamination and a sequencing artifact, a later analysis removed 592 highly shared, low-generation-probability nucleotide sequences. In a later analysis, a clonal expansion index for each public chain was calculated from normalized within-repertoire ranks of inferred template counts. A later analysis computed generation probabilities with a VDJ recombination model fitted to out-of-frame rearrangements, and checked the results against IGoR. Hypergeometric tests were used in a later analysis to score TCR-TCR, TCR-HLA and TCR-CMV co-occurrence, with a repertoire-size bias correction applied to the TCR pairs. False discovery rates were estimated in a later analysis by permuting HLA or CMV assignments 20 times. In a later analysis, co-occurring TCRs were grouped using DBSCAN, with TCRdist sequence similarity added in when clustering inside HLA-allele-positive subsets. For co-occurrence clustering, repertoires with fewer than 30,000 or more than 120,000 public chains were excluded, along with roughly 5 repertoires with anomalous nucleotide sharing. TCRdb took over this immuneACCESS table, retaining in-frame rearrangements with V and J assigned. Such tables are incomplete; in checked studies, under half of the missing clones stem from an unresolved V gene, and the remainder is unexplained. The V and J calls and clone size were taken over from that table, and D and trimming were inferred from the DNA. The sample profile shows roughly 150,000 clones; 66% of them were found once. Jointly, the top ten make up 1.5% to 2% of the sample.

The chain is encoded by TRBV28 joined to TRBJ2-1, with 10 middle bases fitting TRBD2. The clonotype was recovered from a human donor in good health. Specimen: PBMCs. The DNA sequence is TGTGCCAGCAGTGGAGCGGGAGGGACCTACAATGAGCAGTTCTTC. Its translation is CASSGAGGTYNEQFF.